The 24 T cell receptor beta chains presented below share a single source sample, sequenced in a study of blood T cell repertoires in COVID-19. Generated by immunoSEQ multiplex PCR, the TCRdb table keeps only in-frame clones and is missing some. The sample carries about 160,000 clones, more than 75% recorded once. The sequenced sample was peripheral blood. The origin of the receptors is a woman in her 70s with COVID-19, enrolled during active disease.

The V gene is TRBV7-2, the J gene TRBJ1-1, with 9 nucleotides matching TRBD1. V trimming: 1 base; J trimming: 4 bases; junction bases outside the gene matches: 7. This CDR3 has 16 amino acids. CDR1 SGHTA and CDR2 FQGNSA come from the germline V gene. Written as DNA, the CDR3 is TGTGCCAGCAGCTTAGGGGGGACAGGGAGGGTCACTGAAGCTTTCTTT. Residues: CASSLGGTGRVTEAFF.

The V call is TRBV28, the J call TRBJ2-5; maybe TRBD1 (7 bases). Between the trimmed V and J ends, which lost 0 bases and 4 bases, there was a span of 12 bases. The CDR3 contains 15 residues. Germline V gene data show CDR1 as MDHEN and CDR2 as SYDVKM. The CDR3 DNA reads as TGTGCCAGCAGTTTATGGCAGGGGGGACGAGAGACCCAGTACTTC. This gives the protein CASSLWQGGRETQYF.

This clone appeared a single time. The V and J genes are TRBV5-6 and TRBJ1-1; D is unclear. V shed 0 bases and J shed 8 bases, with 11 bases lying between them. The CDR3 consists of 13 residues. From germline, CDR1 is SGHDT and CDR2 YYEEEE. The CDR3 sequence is CASSLGANMEAFF. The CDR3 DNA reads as TGTGCCAGCAGCTTGGGGGCTAACATGGAAGCTTTCTTT.

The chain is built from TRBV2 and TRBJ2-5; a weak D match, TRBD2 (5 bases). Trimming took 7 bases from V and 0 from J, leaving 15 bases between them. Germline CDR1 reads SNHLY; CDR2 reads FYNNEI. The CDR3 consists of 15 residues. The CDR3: CASTQDLGNQETQYF. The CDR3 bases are TGTGCCAGCACCCAGGACTTGGGGAACCAAGAGACCCAGTACTTC.

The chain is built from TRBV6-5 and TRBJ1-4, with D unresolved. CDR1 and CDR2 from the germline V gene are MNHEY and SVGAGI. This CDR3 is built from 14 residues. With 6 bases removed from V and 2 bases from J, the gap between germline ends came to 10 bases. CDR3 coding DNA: TGTGCCAGCAGACCCGACTGGACTAATGAAAAACTGTTTTTT. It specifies CASRPDWTNEKLFF.

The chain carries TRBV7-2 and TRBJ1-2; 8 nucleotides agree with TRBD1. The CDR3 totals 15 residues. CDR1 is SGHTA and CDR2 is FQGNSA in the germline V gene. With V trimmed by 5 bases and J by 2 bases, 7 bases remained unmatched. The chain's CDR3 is CASSRGQGSNYGYTF. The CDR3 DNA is TGTGCCAGCAGCAGAGGACAGGGATCGAACTATGGCTACACCTTC.

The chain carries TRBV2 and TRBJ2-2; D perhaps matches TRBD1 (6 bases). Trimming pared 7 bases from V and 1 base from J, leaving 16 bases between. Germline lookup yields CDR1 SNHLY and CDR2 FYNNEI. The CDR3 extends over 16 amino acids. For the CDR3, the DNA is TGTGCCAGCAAGGAAGAAGGGGGTGTGAACACCGGGGAGCTGTTTTTT. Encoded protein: CASKEEGGVNTGELFF.

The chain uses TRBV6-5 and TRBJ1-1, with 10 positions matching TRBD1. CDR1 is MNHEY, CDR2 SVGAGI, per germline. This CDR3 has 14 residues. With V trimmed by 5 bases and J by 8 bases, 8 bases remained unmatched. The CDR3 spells CASSPGTGEVEAFF. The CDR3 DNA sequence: TGTGCCAGCAGTCCCGGGACAGGGGAGGTAGAAGCTTTCTTT.

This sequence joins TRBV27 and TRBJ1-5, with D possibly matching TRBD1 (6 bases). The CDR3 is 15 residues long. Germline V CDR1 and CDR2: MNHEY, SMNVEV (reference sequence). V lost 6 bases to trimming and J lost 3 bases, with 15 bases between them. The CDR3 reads CASSSQGRYNQPQHF. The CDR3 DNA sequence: TGTGCCAGCAGCTCACAGGGAAGATACAATCAGCCCCAGCATTTT.

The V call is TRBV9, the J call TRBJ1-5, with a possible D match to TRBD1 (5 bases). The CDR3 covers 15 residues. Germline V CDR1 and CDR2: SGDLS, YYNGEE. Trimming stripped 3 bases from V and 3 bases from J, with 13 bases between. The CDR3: CASSGTGNYNQPQHF. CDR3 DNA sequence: TGTGCCAGCAGCGGAACAGGCAACTACAATCAGCCCCAGCATTTT. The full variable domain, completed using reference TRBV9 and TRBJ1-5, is DSGVTQTPKHLITATGQRVTLRCSPRSGDLSVYWYQQSLDQGLQFLIQYYNGEERAKGNILERFSAQQFPDLHSELNLSSLELGDSALYFCASSGTGNYNQPQHFGDGTRLSIL.

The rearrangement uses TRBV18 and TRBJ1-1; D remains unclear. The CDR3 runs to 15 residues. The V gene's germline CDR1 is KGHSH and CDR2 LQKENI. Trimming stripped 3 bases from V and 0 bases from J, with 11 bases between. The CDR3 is CASSPLQSMNTEAFF. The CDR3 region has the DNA TGTGCCAGCTCACCGCTACAGAGTATGAACACTGAAGCTTTCTTT.

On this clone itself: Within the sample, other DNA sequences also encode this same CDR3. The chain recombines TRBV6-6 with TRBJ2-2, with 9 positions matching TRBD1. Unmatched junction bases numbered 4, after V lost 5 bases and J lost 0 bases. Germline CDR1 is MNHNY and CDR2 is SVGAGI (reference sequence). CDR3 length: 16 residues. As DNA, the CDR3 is TGTGCCAGCAGTCCTCGACAGGGGGCGAACACCGGGGAGCTGTTTTTT. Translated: CASSPRQGANTGELFF.

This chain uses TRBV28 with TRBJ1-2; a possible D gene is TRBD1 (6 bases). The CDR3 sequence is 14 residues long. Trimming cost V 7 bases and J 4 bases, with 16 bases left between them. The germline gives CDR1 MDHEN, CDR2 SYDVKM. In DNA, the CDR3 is TGTGCCAGCACCTGGGGAGGGGACACCTATGGCTACACCTTC. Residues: CASTWGGDTYGYTF.

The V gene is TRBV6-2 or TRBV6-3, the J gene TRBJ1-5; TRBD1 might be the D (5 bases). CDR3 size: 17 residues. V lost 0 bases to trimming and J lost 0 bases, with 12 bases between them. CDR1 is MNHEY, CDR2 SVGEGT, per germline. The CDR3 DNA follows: TGTGCCAGCAGTTACTCGATGGGGGGGTATAGCAATCAGCCCCAGCATTTT. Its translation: CASSYSMGGYSNQPQHF.

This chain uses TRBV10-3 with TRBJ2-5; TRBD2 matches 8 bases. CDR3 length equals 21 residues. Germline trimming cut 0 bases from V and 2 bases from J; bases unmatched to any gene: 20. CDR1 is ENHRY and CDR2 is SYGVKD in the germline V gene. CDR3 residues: CAISESTLVVRGAPFQETQYF. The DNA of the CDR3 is TGTGCCATCAGTGAGTCGACTCTCGTGGTGCGGGGGGCCCCATTTCAAGAGACCCAGTACTTC.

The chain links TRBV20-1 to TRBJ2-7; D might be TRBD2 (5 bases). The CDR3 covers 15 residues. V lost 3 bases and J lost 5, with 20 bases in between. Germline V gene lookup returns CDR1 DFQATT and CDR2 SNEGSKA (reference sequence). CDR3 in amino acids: CSASSTMTIYDEQYF. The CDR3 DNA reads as TGCAGTGCTAGTTCCACTATGACTATTTACGACGAGCAGTACTTC.

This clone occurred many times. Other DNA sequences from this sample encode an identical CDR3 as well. As DNA, the CDR3 is TGTGCCAGCAGTGAAGCACGGGGGGCCGGTCAGCCCCAGCATTTT. Amino acid sequence: CASSEARGAGQPQHF. The V and J genes are TRBV2 and TRBJ1-5, with D possibly matching TRBD1 (6 bases). Trimming took 0 bases from V and 6 from J, leaving 12 bases between them. CDR3 length: 15 residues. Germline V gives CDR1 SNHLY, CDR2 FYNNEI.

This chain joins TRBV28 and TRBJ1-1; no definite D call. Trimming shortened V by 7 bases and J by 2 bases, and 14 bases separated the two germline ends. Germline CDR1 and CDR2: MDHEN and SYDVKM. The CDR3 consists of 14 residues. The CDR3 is CASNLLNFNTEAFF. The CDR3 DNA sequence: TGTGCCAGCAACCTACTGAATTTTAACACTGAAGCTTTCTTT.

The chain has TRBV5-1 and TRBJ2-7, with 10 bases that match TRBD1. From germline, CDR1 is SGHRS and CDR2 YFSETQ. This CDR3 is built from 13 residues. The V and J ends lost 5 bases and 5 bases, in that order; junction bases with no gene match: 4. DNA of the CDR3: TGCGCCAGCAGTCTGACAGGGGGCAACGAGCAGTACTTC. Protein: CASSLTGGNEQYF.

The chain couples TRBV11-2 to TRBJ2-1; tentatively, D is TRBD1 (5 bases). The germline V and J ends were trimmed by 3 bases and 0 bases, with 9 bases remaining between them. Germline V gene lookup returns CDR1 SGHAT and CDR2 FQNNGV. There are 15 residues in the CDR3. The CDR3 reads CASSFDRSSYNEQFF. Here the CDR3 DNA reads TGTGCCAGCAGCTTTGACAGAAGCTCCTACAATGAGCAGTTCTTC.

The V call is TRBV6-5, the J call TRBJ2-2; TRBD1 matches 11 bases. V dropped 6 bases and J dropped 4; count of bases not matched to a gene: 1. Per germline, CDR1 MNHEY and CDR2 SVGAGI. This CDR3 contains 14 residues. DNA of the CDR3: TGTGCCAGCAGGGACAGGGGGCTCACCGGGGAGCTGTTTTTT. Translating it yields CASRDRGLTGELFF.

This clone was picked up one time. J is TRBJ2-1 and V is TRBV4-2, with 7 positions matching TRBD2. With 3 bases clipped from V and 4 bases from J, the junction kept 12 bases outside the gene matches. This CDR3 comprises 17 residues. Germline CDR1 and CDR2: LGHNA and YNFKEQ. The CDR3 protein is CASSQQSASGFYNEQFF. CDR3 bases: TGTGCCAGCAGCCAGCAATCAGCTAGCGGATTTTACAATGAGCAGTTCTTC.

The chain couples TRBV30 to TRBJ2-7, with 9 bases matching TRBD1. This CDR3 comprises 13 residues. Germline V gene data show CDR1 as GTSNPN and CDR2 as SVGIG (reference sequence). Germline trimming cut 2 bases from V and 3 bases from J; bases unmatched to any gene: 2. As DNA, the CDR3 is TGTGCCTGGAGTCGGACAGGGGTCTACGAGCAGTACTTC. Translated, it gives CAWSRTGVYEQYF.

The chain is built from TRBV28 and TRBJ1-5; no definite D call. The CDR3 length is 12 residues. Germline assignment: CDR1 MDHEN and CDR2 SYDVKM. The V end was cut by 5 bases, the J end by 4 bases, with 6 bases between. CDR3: CASSAGNQPQHF. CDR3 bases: TGTGCCAGCAGTGCAGGAAATCAGCCCCAGCATTTT.